This TCR beta chain is drawn from a study of CD8 T cells in ankylosing spondylitis. Germline V CDR1 and CDR2: MDHEN, SYDVKM. The length of the CDR3 is 13 residues. V was shortened by 6 bases and J by 8 bases, with 14 bases between the two germline ends. TCRdb re-called the 5' RACE reads with MiXCR, one entry per CDR3 protein. The table lists 310,000 or so distinct CDR3 sequences, roughly 20% of them singletons, with 7.8% in the top ten. The sample consisted of blood, either unsorted or a sorted T cell fraction (not recorded which). This chain joins TRBV28 and TRBJ2-1; tentatively, D is TRBD2 (6 bases). The receptor's source is a male donor with ankylosing spondylitis or in good health (not recorded which). The DNA for the CDR3 is TGTGCCAGCAGGGGGACTCCGAGCGATGAGCAGTTCTTC. This sequence encodes CASRGTPSDEQFF.